The T cell receptor (beta chain) under discussion was sequenced for a study of blood T cell repertoires in COVID-19 (dated by TCRdb to about 2020). A note on the overall study: Samples from collaborators originated in the United States, Italy and Spain and spanned both the acute and convalescent phases of COVID-19. The prospective study material was composed of cDNA or gDNA derived from T cells, B-cell-depleted T cells, or PBMCs. Deeply sampled blood TCRbeta repertoires from subjects exposed to, actively infected with, or recovered from COVID-19 were included in the dataset. The repertoires were made available in a free public database intended to serve as a resource for research on the immune response to SARS-CoV-2. The samples were drawn from the first 160 participants of the ongoing ImmuneRACE study and from some 1,300 subjects provided by 6 global collaborators. A de-identified subject ID, COVID-19 status, age in years and sex were almost always included in the sample metadata. Where HLA class I and class II types were available, the types were taken from metadata supplied by the sample provider, not from assay-based typing. Results the study describes overall, beyond this receptor: How much clinical and demographic metadata was included differed by source and by participant, and the metadata was provided uncurated.

Its CDR3 holds 14 amino acids, cysteine through phenylalanine. The entry retains the CDR3 DNA only, 42 bases that are in frame from base 1. The germline V gene gives CDR1 as SGHTA and CDR2 as FQGTGA. Cut back by 3 bases and 4 bases, the V and J ends lie 11 bases apart. With regard to this clone: The specificity of this receptor is unknown. Base-call qualities are not available, and no considerably larger clone is one nucleotide away.

Each collaborating institution followed its own protocols to collect whole blood in K2EDTA tubes. Collaborator samples were shipped for TCRbeta analysis as frozen whole blood, isolated PBMCs, or DNA extracted from either sample type. The immunoSEQ Assay, a bias-controlled multiplex PCR, was used to amplify TCRbeta CDR3 regions from genomic DNA. The published analysis was carried out like this. The number of nucleated cells in each sample was estimated by amplification of reference gene primers within the assay. To quantify the absolute abundance of each unique TCRbeta CDR3 rearrangement, sequence reads were collapsed and filtered. For each sample, productive Simpson clonality was calculated as the square root of Simpson's diversity index over productive rearrangements. Here the immuneACCESS table is served through TCRdb, limited to in-frame sequences with V and J called. Missing clones are a known gap in these copies; in checked studies unresolved V genes cover under half, and the rest lacks a known reason. The V and J calls and the clone size are those of that table, but D and trimming were determined from the DNA. The sample data list about 230,000 clones, and 80% to 85% of these were observed just once. Jointly, the top ten make up roughly 30% of the sample.

This receptor was taken from a man aged 40-50 years with acute or convalescent COVID-19. The source material was peripheral blood. The sequence links TRBV7-3 to TRBJ2-3; the D gene is perhaps TRBD2, from 5 matching bases. The CDR3 region has the sequence CASSFGGSADTQYF. DNA sequence: TGTGCCAGCAGCTTCGGAGGTTCCGCAGATACGCAGTATTTT.